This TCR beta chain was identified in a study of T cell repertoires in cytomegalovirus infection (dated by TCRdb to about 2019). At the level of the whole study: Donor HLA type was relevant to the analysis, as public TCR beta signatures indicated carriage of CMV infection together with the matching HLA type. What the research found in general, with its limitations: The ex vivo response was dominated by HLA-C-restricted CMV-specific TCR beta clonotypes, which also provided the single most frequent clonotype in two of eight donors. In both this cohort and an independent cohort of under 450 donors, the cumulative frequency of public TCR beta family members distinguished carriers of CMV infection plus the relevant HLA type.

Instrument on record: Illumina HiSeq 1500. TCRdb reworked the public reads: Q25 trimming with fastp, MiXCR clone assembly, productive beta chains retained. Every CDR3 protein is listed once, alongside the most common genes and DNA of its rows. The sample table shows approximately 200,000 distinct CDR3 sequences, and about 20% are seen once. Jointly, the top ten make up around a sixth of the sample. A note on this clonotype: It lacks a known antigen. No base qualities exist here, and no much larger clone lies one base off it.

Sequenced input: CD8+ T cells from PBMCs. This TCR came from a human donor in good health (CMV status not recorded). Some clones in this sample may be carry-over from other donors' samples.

The DNA sequence is given as TGCAGTGCTAGAGATAAGGCCCTAACATGGTTTAACTATGGCTACACCTTC. Protein translation: CSARDKALTWFNYGYTF. The chain is assembled from TRBV20-1 and TRBJ1-2; the D segment cannot be called with confidence. Taken from the germline V gene (reference sequence), the CDR1 and CDR2 loops are DFQATT and SNEGSKA. V is pared back by 0 bases and J by 1 base, with 18 bases lying between the germline termini. The CDR3 sequence holds 17 residues, the cysteine and phenylalanine included. Solely the CDR3 DNA is kept, with 51 bases framed from the first base.